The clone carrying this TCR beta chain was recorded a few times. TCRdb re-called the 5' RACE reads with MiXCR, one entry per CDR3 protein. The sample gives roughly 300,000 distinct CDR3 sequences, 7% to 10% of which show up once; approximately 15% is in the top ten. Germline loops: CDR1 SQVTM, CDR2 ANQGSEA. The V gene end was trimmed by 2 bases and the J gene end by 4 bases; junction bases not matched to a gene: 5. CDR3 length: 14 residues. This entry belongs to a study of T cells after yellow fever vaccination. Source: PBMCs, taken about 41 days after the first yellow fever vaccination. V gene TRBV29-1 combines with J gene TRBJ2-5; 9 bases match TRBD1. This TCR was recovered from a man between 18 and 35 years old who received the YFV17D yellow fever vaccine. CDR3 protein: CSVESWDRAETQYF. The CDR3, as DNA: TGCAGCGTTGAAAGTTGGGACAGGGCAGAGACCCAGTACTTC.